The present T cell receptor (beta chain) was sequenced within a study of response to subunit inactivated influenza vaccine. Study-wide results and limits: With each seasonal influenza vaccination, the authors suggested, few new T cells are recruited.

In its sample, this clonotype was seen a few times. Its antigen is not known. V was pared by 6 bases and J by 8 bases, with 14 bases between. CDR1 is DFQATT, CDR2 SNEGSKA, per germline (reference sequence). There are 13 residues in the CDR3. TCRdb ran MiXCR on the RT-PCR reads and lists one entry per CDR3 protein. The table shows around 250,000 distinct CDR3 sequences, with 9% to 15% occurring only once. V and J are TRBV20-1 and TRBJ1-6, with D possibly TRBD1 on 5 matching bases. The sequencing used non-naive T cells sorted from PBMCs, collected roughly 2 weeks before vaccination. This sequence was found in a man aged 50 or older who received an inactivated influenza vaccine. For the CDR3, the DNA is TGCAGTGCCCTAGACAGCGGGGATTCACCCCTCCACTTT. Its protein is CSALDSGDSPLHF.